The rows below give T cell receptor beta chains drawn from one sample of a study of early T cells in non-severe SARS-CoV-2 infection. TCRdb re-derived calls from the 5' RACE reads in MiXCR, one entry per CDR3 protein. The table has tens of thousands of distinct CDR3 sequences, 9.5% to 15% seen once. The sequenced material came from whole blood. These receptors originate from an adult who was a healthcare worker with PCR-confirmed SARS-CoV-2 infection or an uninfected control (not recorded which). Both conserved end residues are part of each CDR3. The order of the fields is CDR3 length, D gene, J gene, V gene, clone size, CDR3 protein, CDR3 DNA. D genes are given only for firm matches. The size entry is marked missing in some rows and otherwise reads once, few, many or a size class.

16	.	TRBJ2-2	TRBV3-1	many	CASSQQGIRNTGELFF	TGTGCCAGCAGCCAACAGGGAATTAGGAACACCGGGGAGCTGTTTTTT
13	.	TRBJ2-7	TRBV12-3/TRBV12-4	.	CASRQTETYEQYF	TGTGCCAGCAGGCAGACAGAAACCTACGAGCAGTACTTC
12	TRBD1	TRBJ2-7	TRBV29-1	.	CSVTVQGDEQYF	TGCAGCGTCACTGTGCAGGGGGACGAGCAGTACTTC
18	.	TRBJ1-3	TRBV4-1	many	CASSPPFWAGSSGNTIYF	TGCGCCAGCAGCCCCCCGTTCTGGGCCGGCTCCTCTGGAAACACCATATATTTT
13	.	TRBJ2-1	TRBV12-3/TRBV12-4	many	CASSIISYNEQFF	TGTGCCAGCAGTATAATCTCCTACAATGAGCAGTTCTTC
16	.	TRBJ1-3	TRBV12-3/TRBV12-4	few	CASSLAGTTPGNTIYF	TGTGCCAGCAGTCTCGCTGGGACGACGCCCGGAAACACCATATATTTT
16	.	TRBJ1-1	TRBV3-1	few	CASSQDLGDLNTEAFF	TGTGCCAGCAGCCAAGATCTTGGGGACCTGAACACTGAAGCTTTCTTT
16	TRBD2	TRBJ2-7	TRBV19	.	CASSIALAGGSYEQYF	TGTGCCAGTAGTATCGCACTAGCGGGAGGGTCCTACGAGCAGTACTTC
15	TRBD1	TRBJ2-7	TRBV7-2	few	CASSPRQGSPYEQYF	TGTGCCAGCAGCCCTCGACAGGGCAGCCCCTACGAGCAGTACTTC
13	.	TRBJ1-4	TRBV30	many	CAWSVRLGEKLFF	TGTGCCTGGAGTGTACGTTTGGGTGAAAAACTGTTTTTT
18	TRBD1	TRBJ2-3	TRBV5-5	.	CASTSRTGIGGFLDTQYF	TGTGCCAGCACCTCACGGACAGGGATCGGGGGATTTTTAGATACGCAGTATTTT
13	.	TRBJ2-3	TRBV2	few	CASRRDRTDTQYF	TGTGCCAGCAGGAGGGATCGAACAGATACGCAGTATTTT
14	.	TRBJ1-2	TRBV19	many	CASKSPAANYGYTF	TGTGCCAGTAAGAGTCCGGCAGCAAACTATGGCTACACCTTC
13	.	TRBJ1-5	TRBV3-1	many	CASSRASNQPQHF	TGTGCCAGCAGCCGCGCCAGCAATCAGCCCCAGCATTTT
15	TRBD1	TRBJ2-5	TRBV5-1	many	CASSRGQGSQETQYF	TGCGCCAGCAGCCGCGGACAGGGAAGTCAAGAGACCCAGTACTTC
14	TRBD2	TRBJ2-5	TRBV28	many	CASTLAGGPETQYF	TGTGCCAGCACCCTAGCGGGGGGGCCGGAGACCCAGTACTTC
14	TRBD1	TRBJ2-7	TRBV27	few	CASSLATGVYEQYF	TGTGCCAGCAGTTTGGCGACAGGGGTATACGAGCAGTACTTC
16	TRBD1	TRBJ2-1	TRBV11-2	many	CASSSGTGPSYNEQFF	TGTGCCAGCAGCTCAGGGACAGGGCCTTCCTACAATGAGCAGTTCTTC
16	.	TRBJ2-5	TRBV20-1	few	CSARDKTGAYQETQYF	TGCAGTGCTAGAGATAAGACAGGAGCTTACCAAGAGACCCAGTACTTC
13	.	TRBJ1-1	TRBV20-1	many	CSAKSYLNTEAFF	TGCAGTGCTAAAAGCTATCTGAACACTGAAGCTTTCTTT
15	.	TRBJ1-5	TRBV15	.	CATSPGRGSNQPQHF	TGTGCCACCAGCCCCGGGAGAGGAAGCAATCAGCCCCAGCATTTT
12	.	TRBJ2-7	TRBV10-3	few	CAIRDTTYEQYF	TGTGCCATCAGAGACACTACCTACGAGCAGTACTTC
14	TRBD1	TRBJ1-4	TRBV7-9	many	CASSLATGGEKLFF	TGTGCCAGCAGCTTAGCGACAGGGGGCGAAAAACTGTTTTTT
14	TRBD2	TRBJ2-2	TRBV29-1	.	CSAQGRDDTGELFF	TGCAGCGCCCAAGGGAGGGATGACACCGGGGAGCTGTTTTTT
13	.	TRBJ2-3	TRBV20-1	.	CSATGTPGNTQYF	TGCAGTGCTACCGGGACCCCTGGGAATACGCAGTATTTT
13	.	TRBJ1-2	TRBV29-1	.	CSVRDLANYGYTF	TGCAGCGTTCGGGACCTAGCTAACTATGGCTACACCTTC
17	.	TRBJ2-4	TRBV7-9	.	CASSPPLRVIAKNIQYF	TGTGCCAGCAGCCCTCCCCTCCGGGTTATAGCCAAAAACATTCAGTACTTC
15	.	TRBJ2-1	TRBV7-8	.	CASSHAISSYNEQFF	TGTGCCAGCAGCCACGCCATCAGCTCCTACAATGAGCAGTTCTTC
14	TRBD1	TRBJ2-5	TRBV6-1	.	CASSPGQFQETQYF	TGTGCCAGCAGCCCGGGACAGTTCCAAGAGACCCAGTACTTC
15	TRBD1	TRBJ2-1	TRBV7-8	.	CASSFPGTGGNEQFF	TGTGCCAGCAGCTTTCCCGGGACAGGGGGAAATGAGCAGTTCTTC
16	TRBD2	TRBJ2-2	TRBV3-1	.	CASSRPPTSYTGELFF	TGTGCCAGCAGCCGCCCACCGACTAGCTACACCGGGGAGCTGTTTTTT
15	.	TRBJ1-5	TRBV6-1	.	CASITTGGGNQPQHF	TGTGCCAGCATTACAACGGGGGGAGGCAATCAGCCCCAGCATTTT
16	TRBD1	TRBJ2-5	TRBV4-1	few	CASRPGQGASQETQYF	TGCGCCAGCAGACCAGGACAGGGGGCCTCTCAAGAGACCCAGTACTTC
19	TRBD2	TRBJ2-7	TRBV6-2/TRBV6-3	many	CASSRSEGTSLFRSYEQYF	TGTGCCAGCAGTCGCTCCGAGGGGACTAGCCTTTTCAGGTCCTACGAGCAGTACTTC
16	.	TRBJ2-1	TRBV9	few	CASSVAGATSGDEQFF	TGTGCCAGCAGCGTAGCTGGGGCCACCTCAGGCGATGAGCAGTTCTTC
16	TRBD2	TRBJ2-1	TRBV7-2	.	CASSSTGTRANNEQFF	TGTGCCAGCAGCTCCACCGGGACTAGAGCGAACAATGAGCAGTTCTTC
14	.	TRBJ2-2	TRBV7-9	many	CASSYRRNTGELFF	TGTGCCAGCAGCTATAGGCGGAACACCGGGGAGCTGTTTTTT
13	.	TRBJ1-1	TRBV19	few	CASSIGSNTEAFF	TGTGCCAGTAGTATTGGTTCTAACACTGAAGCTTTCTTT
17	.	TRBJ2-3	TRBV30	.	CAWTNTSLRTSTDTQYF	TGTGCCTGGACCAATACAAGCTTACGGACTAGCACAGATACGCAGTATTTT